The next 13 T cell receptor beta chains were all read from a single sample in a study of shared clonotypes between healthy human individuals. Produced via immunoSEQ multiplex PCR; TCRdb's table is partial and in-frame only. The table has roughly 850,000 clones, about 96% seen once; the top ten hold less than 0.3%. Naive CD8 cells lacked CD45RO and underwent positive selection for CCR7, leaving out terminally differentiated effector memory CD45RA+ cells. Sequencing was performed on naive CD8+ T cells sorted from blood. The receptor set was obtained from a young man in good health.

CDR3 coding DNA: TGTGCCAGAAGCCCTGTCAATGAGCAGTTCTTC. Residues: CARSPVNEQFF. This chain links TRBV5-3 with TRBJ2-1; D not resolved. TRBV5-3 has ORF status, its function being uncertain. Trimming cost V 4 bases and J 6 bases, with 5 bases left between them. This CDR3 is 11 amino acids long.

This chain connects TRBV29-1 to TRBJ2-2; 10 bases are shared with TRBD1. This CDR3 contains 14 residues. Losses at the gene ends were 6 bases for V and 4 bases for J; bases not matched to a gene: 5. Germline CDR1 is SQVTM and CDR2 is ANQGSEA. The CDR3, as DNA: TGCAGCGTGCTGGGACAGGGGTTCACCGGGGAGCTGTTTTTT. Its translation: CSVLGQGFTGELFF.

This clone was seen a handful of times. The chain couples TRBV27 to TRBJ2-3; D gene uncertain. This CDR3 contains 14 residues. Deletions cut 4 bases from V and 3 bases from J, with 11 bases between. Germline V gene sequence: CDR1 MNHEY, CDR2 SMNVEV (reference sequence). Here the CDR3 DNA reads TGTGCCAGCAGTTCTGTTTTGGGGACAGATACGCAGTATTTT. Protein: CASSSVLGTDTQYF.

This chain joins TRBV28 and TRBJ2-7, with D perhaps matching TRBD2 (6 bases). This CDR3 is built from 14 residues. Germline lookup yields CDR1 MDHEN and CDR2 SYDVKM. The germline V and J ends were trimmed by 4 bases and 6 bases, with 16 bases remaining between them. Written as DNA, the CDR3 is TGTGCCAGCAGTTACCTCGGGACTTCCGGCGAGCAGTACTTC. Protein: CASSYLGTSGEQYF.

V gene TRBV6-5 combines with J gene TRBJ2-7, with 9 nucleotides matching TRBD1. V was pared by 5 bases and J by 3 bases, with 5 bases of the junction left unmatched. CDR1 is MNHEY, CDR2 SVGAGI, per germline. The CDR3 has 14 amino acids. The CDR3 region is CASSASTGGYEQYF. The CDR3, as DNA: TGTGCCAGCAGTGCCTCGACAGGGGGCTACGAGCAGTACTTC.

This sequence joins TRBV7-9 and TRBJ2-5, with D possibly called TRBD1 or TRBD2 (5 bases each). Trimming removed 8 bases from V and 3 bases from J, with 16 bases in between. The CDR3 is made up of 14 amino acids. Germline loops: CDR1 SEHNR, CDR2 FQNEAQ (reference sequence). CDR3 amino acids: CASQGRGAEETQYF. CDR3 nucleotide sequence: TGTGCCAGCCAGGGAAGAGGAGCGGAAGAGACCCAGTACTTC.

The chain recombines TRBV11-2 with TRBJ2-3; a weak D match, TRBD2 (5 bases). Germline V gene lookup returns CDR1 SGHAT and CDR2 FQNNGV. V was shortened by 6 bases and J by 6 bases, with 10 bases between the two germline ends. There are 12 residues in the CDR3. In DNA, the CDR3 is TGTGCCAGCAGTCGCCCGGGGGATACGCAGTATTTT. It yields the protein CASSRPGDTQYF.

This chain connects TRBV7-9 to TRBJ1-1; TRBD1 might be the D (6 bases). Germline V lookup: CDR1 SEHNR, CDR2 FQNEAQ (reference sequence). The CDR3 totals 15 residues. With 5 bases removed from V and 0 bases from J, the gap between germline ends came to 13 bases. The CDR3 loop reads CASSLSTGLNTEAFF. Written as DNA, the CDR3 is TGTGCCAGCAGCCTATCGACAGGCCTGAACACTGAAGCTTTCTTT.

The CDR3 loop reads CASSFNGEGSGGYTF. As DNA, the CDR3 is TGTGCCAGCAGCTTTAATGGGGAAGGTTCCGGTGGCTACACCTTC. The rearrangement links TRBV11-2 to TRBJ1-2; D is uncertain. Germline CDR1 is SGHAT and CDR2 is FQNNGV. V was pared by 3 bases and J by 7 bases, with 18 bases between. The CDR3 sequence is 15 residues long.

The V and J genes are TRBV7-9 and TRBJ1-1; D might be TRBD1 (6 bases). V lost 5 bases, J lost 6 bases, and 31 bases lay in between. Per the germline V gene, CDR1 is SEHNR and CDR2 is FQNEAQ (reference sequence). The CDR3 has 19 amino acids. The chain's CDR3 is CASSPHLQPTGNPLPEAFF. Written as DNA, the CDR3 is TGTGCCAGCAGCCCGCACTTACAACCTACAGGGAACCCCTTACCTGAAGCTTTCTTT.

The rearrangement links TRBV4-1 to TRBJ2-2; no reliable D call. The CDR3 sequence is 15 residues long. Between the trimmed V and J ends, which lost 4 bases and 1 base, there was a span of 10 bases. Germline V gives CDR1 MGHRA, CDR2 YSYEKL. The CDR3, as DNA: TGCGCCAGCAGCCGGAATAGGGAGAACACCGGGGAGCTGTTTTTT. Its translation: CASSRNRENTGELFF.

This chain links TRBV5-8 with TRBJ2-1; 8 positions agree with TRBD2. The germline CDR1 and CDR2 sequences are SGHTS and YDEGEE. V lost 4 bases to trimming and J lost 10 bases; unmatched junction nucleotides: 16. The CDR3 totals 16 residues. This chain's CDR3 is CASSPPGLVGSREQFF. Written as DNA, the CDR3 is TGTGCCAGCAGCCCACCGGGACTAGTCGGGAGTAGGGAGCAGTTCTTC.

The rearrangement links TRBV6-5 to TRBJ2-1; 8 positions agree with TRBD1. The CDR3 extends over 16 amino acids. Germline assignment: CDR1 MNHEY and CDR2 SVGAGI. Trimming at V came to 2 bases and at J to 2 bases, leaving 5 bases not matched to a gene. The CDR3 spells CASSYGQGFAYNEQFF. CDR3 DNA: TGTGCCAGCAGTTACGGACAGGGATTCGCCTACAATGAGCAGTTCTTC.